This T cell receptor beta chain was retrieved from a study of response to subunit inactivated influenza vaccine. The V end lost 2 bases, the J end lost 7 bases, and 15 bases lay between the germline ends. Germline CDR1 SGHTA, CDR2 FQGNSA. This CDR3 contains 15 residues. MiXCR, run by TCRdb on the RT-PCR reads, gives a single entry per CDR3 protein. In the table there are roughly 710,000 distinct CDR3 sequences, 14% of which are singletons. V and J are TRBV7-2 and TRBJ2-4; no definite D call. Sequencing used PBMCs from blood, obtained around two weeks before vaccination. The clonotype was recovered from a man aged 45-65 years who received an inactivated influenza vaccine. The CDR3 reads CASSLRADRLNIQYF. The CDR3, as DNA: TGTGCCAGCAGCTTAAGGGCGGACCGTCTGAACATTCAGTACTTC.